This entry concerns a single TCR beta chain. CDR1 and CDR2 from the germline V gene are GTSNPN and SVGIG (reference sequence). J was trimmed by 1 base and V by 2 bases; bases with no gene match: 6. There are 16 residues in the CDR3. This record comes from a study of blood T cell repertoires in COVID-19. Looking at the study overall: There were acute and convalescent COVID-19 samples, and they came from the United States, Italy and Spain. In each case, the material was cDNA or gDNA derived from T cells, B-cell-depleted T cells, or PBMCs.

Per the study methods: Reference gene primer amplification gave nucleated cell count estimates. TCRdb keeps only in-frame clones here, not all; method: immunoSEQ multiplex PCR. V, J and clone size reflect that table, while D and trimming were determined from the DNA. The table includes 200,000 to 250,000 clones, about 80% detected once. Sequencing was done on a sample of peripheral blood. The V gene is TRBV30, the J gene TRBJ1-5, with 9 bases aligning to TRBD1. The receptor's source is a woman aged 80 or over with acute or convalescent COVID-19. The CDR3 DNA reads as TGTGCCTGGAGTACAGGGGGCAGAGAAAGCAATCAGCCCCAGCATTTT. It encodes CAWSTGGRESNQPQHF.